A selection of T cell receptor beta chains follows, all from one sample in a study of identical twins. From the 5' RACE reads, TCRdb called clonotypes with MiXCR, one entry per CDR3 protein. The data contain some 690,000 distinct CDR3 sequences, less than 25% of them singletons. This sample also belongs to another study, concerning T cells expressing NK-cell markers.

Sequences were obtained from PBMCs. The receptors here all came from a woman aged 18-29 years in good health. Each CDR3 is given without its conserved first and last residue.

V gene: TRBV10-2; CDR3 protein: ASSSWVGQETQY
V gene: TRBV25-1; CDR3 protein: ASSEWGGNYNEQF
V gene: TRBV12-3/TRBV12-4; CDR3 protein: ASTARGGETQY
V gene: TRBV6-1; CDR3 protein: ASSDSQGGYT
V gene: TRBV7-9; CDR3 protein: ATEDSTDTQY
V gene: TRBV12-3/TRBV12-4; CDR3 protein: ASSPRGGLWTTGELF
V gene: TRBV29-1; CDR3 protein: SVALTTSVYEQY
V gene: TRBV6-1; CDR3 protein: ASNPRIAGEEQF
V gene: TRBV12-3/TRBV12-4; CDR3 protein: ASSFGLPSEQY
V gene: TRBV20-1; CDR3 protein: SAREDREETQY
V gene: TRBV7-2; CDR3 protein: ASSSSADGDIGGGYT
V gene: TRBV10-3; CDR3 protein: AIYREGANVLT
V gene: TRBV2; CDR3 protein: ASSETVRYNEQF
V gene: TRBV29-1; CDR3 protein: SVVSGGNTIY
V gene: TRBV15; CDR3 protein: ATSRETDPRADTQY
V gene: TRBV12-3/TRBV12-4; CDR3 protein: ASGQGHLEF
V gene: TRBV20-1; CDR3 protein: SASTPGGGLLDTQY
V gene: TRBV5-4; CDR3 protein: ASSLDVTSQGTDTQY